The present T cell receptor (beta chain) was sequenced within a study of T cells expressing NK-cell markers (dated by TCRdb to the early 2020s). In terms of the full investigation: About 8 donors provided sorted CD3+CD56+NKG2C+, CD3+CD56+NKG2C- and CD3+CD56-NKG2C+ T-cell subsets, whose TCR beta-chain repertoires were profiled. Most of the eight sequenced donors were HCMV-seropositive and one was HCMV-seronegative. The study sequenced eight donors, all healthy volunteers chosen at random: three men and five women. Sequencing of the libraries produced 2 x 150 bp reads on Illumina HiSeq 2000/2500, MiSeq or NextSeq. The investigation overall reported the following: In six donors, the dominant CD3+CD56+NKG2C+ clonotypes were among the top 10 CD8+ clonotypes and accounted for about 1.0-7.5% of CD8+ T cells. It remained unclear whether the expanded NKG2C-expressing T cell clones were specific for HCMV antigens. Those dominant clonotypes were again the most abundant among CD3+CD56-NKG2C+ cells in a few donors, at roughly 28.3-65%.

The CDR3 starts with the cysteine, ends with the phenylalanine, and has 17 residues. DNA was not recorded. Reading the germline V gene gives CDR1 SGHDT and CDR2 YYEEEE. About this clonotype itself: What antigen it recognizes has not been identified.

To determine HCMV serostatus, a commercial ELISA kit was used to detect HCMV-specific IgG in serum. Ficoll density gradient centrifugation was used to isolate peripheral blood mononuclear cells from blood. Sequencing was carried out with an Illumina HiSeq 2000. The TCR beta cDNA libraries were made using 5'RACE template switching, a step that added both a universal primer site and unique molecular identifiers. Synthesis of cDNA was primed from the TCR beta constant segment and was followed by two consecutive PCR amplification steps. From the authors' description of their analysis: MIGEC was used to demultiplex reads and group reads by UMI, and MiTCR was used to assemble and quantify clonotypes. To exclude erroneous sequences, only TCR cDNA sequences supported by at least two reads were retained. The tcR package was used for downstream repertoire analysis, with clonotypes matched between fractions based on CDR3 nucleotide sequence plus V segment. VDJmatch was used to annotate antigen specificity against VDJdb, with one amino acid substitution allowed in CDR3. Each CDR3 protein sequence appears as one entry after TCRdb reprocessed the reads, and no DNA is included. In this record, the V and J calls reflect TCRdb's handling and not the investigators' own analysis. The sample's clone listing holds a few hundred thousand distinct CDR3 sequences. The ten most abundant clones make up 5.2% of the sample.

Source material: blood T cells: a sorted CD56 or NKG2C T cell subset, CD4+ or CD8+ T cells, or bulk PBMC T cells (not recorded which). This clonotype originated in a man between 18 and 69 years old in good health. The rearranged chain carries TRBV5-6 and TRBJ2-3; TCRdb gives TRBD1 as the D gene, but with no DNA this cannot be confirmed. The CDR3 loop reads CASSLLLPAPGTDTQYF.